The TCR beta chain described here comes from a study of blood T cell repertoires in COVID-19. Study at large: Sites across the United States, Italy and Spain contributed samples from acute and convalescent COVID-19. From T cells, B-cell-depleted T cells, or PBMCs came the material, which was cDNA or gDNA.

Sequencing was performed with immunoSEQ multiplex PCR; in TCRdb, only in-frame clones are kept and a portion is missing. The sample lists approximately 200,000 clones, 94% occurring once. This CDR3 is built from 14 residues. Trimming left V 4 bases short and J 5 bases short, with 12 bases between. In germline, CDR1 is SGHRS, CDR2 YFSETQ. The receptor comes from a man younger than 45 with COVID-19, enrolled during active disease. The source material was peripheral blood. This rearrangement joins TRBV5-1 to TRBJ2-2; D not resolved. In DNA form, the CDR3 reads TGCGCCAGCAGCCCCCTGCTCAGTACCGGGGAGCTGTTTTTT. Amino acid sequence: CASSPLLSTGELFF.